A selection of T cell receptor beta chains follows, all from one sample in a study of blood T cell repertoires in COVID-19. Using immunoSEQ multiplex PCR, the repertoire was profiled, and TCRdb retains in-frame clones only, with some absent. The sample shows some 74,000 clones, about 72% of them seen only once. The sequenced sample consisted of peripheral blood. These TCRs come from a man in his sixties or seventies with active or convalescent COVID-19. Both conserved end residues are part of each CDR3. Each record gives: CDR3 length, clone size, D gene, V gene, J gene, CDR3 protein, CDR3 DNA. D genes are given only for firm matches. Clone size is stated in some rows and not others, as once, few, many or a class when expanded.

>10|NA|NA|TRBV2|TRBJ2-7
CASRVSEQYF
TGTGCCAGCAGGGTGAGCGAGCAGTACTTC
>15|NA|NA|TRBV7-3|TRBJ2-5
CASSLGVAPQETQYF
TGTGCCAGCAGCTTAGGGGTAGCGCCCCAAGAGACCCAGTACTTC
>13|few|NA|TRBV6-6|TRBJ2-5
CASSPRQLETQYF
TGTGCCAGCAGTCCCCGACAATTAGAGACCCAGTACTTC
>18|NA|TRBD2|TRBV9|TRBJ2-2
CASSVSGGGASNTGELFF
TGTGCCAGCAGCGTAAGTGGCGGGGGGGCATCTAACACCGGGGAGCTGTTTTTT
>12|NA|NA|TRBV12-3/TRBV12-4|TRBJ1-5
CASSLASQPQHF
TGTGCCAGCAGTTTAGCCAGTCAGCCCCAGCATTTT
>16|NA|NA|TRBV30|TRBJ2-1
CAWSSRLDFRGDEQFF
TGTGCCTGGAGCTCACGACTCGACTTCCGGGGAGATGAGCAGTTCTTC
>15|NA|NA|TRBV18|TRBJ1-1
CASSSTGSGGAEAFF
TGTGCCAGCTCATCTACGGGCTCGGGAGGGGCTGAAGCTTTCTTT
>14|few|TRBD1|TRBV7-2|TRBJ1-5
CASTLGTGNQPQHF
TGTGCCAGCACCCTCGGGACAGGGAATCAGCCCCAGCATTTT
>12|once|NA|TRBV3-1/TRBV3-2|TRBJ2-5
CASRDFRETQYF
TGTGCCAGTCGGGACTTTCGAGAGACCCAGTACTTC
>15|once|TRBD2|TRBV9|TRBJ2-5
CASSVGRGGQETQYF
TGTGCCAGCAGCGTAGGCCGGGGGGGCCAAGAGACCCAGTACTTC
>15|once|NA|TRBV5-6|TRBJ2-2
CASTPGGPVTGELFF
TGTGCCAGCACTCCAGGGGGGCCTGTCACCGGGGAGCTGTTTTTT
>16|NA|TRBD1|TRBV19|TRBJ2-1
CASTLPGQAPYNEQFF
TGTGCCAGTACCCTCCCGGGACAGGCCCCCTACAATGAGCAGTTCTTC
>15|NA|NA|TRBV13|TRBJ1-3
CASSYTGYSGNTIYF
TGTGCCAGCAGCTACACAGGTTACTCTGGAAACACCATATATTTT
>15|NA|NA|TRBV6-5|TRBJ2-7
CASSYAAQGSYEQYF
TGTGCCAGCAGTTACGCAGCACAGGGATCCTACGAGCAGTACTTC
>14|NA|NA|TRBV5-1|TRBJ1-4
CASSEGHKGEKLFF
TGCGCCAGCAGCGAGGGCCATAAGGGTGAAAAACTGTTTTTT
>14|once|NA|TRBV12-5|TRBJ2-2
CASGLLPTGGELFF
TGTGCTAGTGGTCTTCTCCCGACAGGCGGGGAGCTGTTTTTT
>14|once|NA|TRBV3-1/TRBV3-2|TRBJ1-2
CASSRFERTSRYTF
TGTGCCAGCAGCCGGTTTGAGAGGACTAGTCGCTACACCTTC